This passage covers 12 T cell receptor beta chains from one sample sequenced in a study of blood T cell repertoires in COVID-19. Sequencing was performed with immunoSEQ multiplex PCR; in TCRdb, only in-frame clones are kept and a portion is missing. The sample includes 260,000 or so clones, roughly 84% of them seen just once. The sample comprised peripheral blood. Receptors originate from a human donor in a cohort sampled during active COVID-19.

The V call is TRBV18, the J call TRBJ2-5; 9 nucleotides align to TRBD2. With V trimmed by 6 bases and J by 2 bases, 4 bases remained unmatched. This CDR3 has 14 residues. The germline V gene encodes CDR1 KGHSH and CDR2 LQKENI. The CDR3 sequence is CASSRGLAQETQYF. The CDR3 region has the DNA TGTGCCAGCTCCCGCGGACTAGCGCAAGAGACCCAGTACTTC.

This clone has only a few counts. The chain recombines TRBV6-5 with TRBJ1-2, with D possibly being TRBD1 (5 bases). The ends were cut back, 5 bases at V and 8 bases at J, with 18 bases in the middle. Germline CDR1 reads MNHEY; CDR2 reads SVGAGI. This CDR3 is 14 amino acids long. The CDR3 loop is CASSHTGAAGGYTF. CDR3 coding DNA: TGTGCCAGCAGTCACACCGGGGCAGCGGGCGGCTACACCTTC.

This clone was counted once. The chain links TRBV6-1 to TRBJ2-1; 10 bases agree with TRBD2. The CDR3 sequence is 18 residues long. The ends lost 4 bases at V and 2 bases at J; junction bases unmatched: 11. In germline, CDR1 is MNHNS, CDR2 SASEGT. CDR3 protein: CASSGANGLAATYNEQFF. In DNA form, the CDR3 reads TGTGCCAGCAGTGGTGCGAATGGACTAGCGGCCACCTACAATGAGCAGTTCTTC.

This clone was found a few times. The CDR3 is CASSPPRGRSSGANVLTF. The CDR3 DNA reads as TGTGCCAGCTCACCGCCCAGGGGCCGTAGCTCTGGGGCCAACGTCCTGACTTTC. This sequence joins TRBV18 and TRBJ2-6, with D tentatively TRBD1 (6 bases). Trimming shortened V by 3 bases and J by 0 bases, and 15 bases separated the two germline ends. The CDR3 covers 18 residues. The germline CDR1 and CDR2 sequences are KGHSH and LQKENI.

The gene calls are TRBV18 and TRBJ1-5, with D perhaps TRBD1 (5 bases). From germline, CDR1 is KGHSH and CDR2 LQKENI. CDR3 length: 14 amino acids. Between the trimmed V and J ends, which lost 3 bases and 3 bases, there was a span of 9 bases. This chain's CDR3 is CASSPDRFNQPQHF. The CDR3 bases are TGTGCCAGCTCACCCGACAGATTCAATCAGCCCCAGCATTTT.

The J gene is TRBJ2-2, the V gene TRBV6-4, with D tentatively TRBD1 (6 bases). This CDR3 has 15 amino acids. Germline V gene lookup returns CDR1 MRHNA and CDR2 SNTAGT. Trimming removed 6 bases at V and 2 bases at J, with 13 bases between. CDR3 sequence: CASSSGAVNTGELFF. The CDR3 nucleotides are TGTGCCAGCAGCTCAGGGGCGGTAAACACCGGGGAGCTGTTTTTT.

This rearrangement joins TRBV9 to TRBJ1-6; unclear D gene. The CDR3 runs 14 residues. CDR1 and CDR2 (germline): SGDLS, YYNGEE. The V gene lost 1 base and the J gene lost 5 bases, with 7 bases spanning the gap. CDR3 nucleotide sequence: TGTGCCAGCAGCGTACTTACAGATAATTCACCCCTCCACTTT. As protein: CASSVLTDNSPLHF.

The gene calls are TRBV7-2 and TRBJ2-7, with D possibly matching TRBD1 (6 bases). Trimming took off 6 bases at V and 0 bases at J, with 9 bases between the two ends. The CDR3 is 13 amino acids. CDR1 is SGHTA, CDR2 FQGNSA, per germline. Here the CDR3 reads CASSSGASYEQYF. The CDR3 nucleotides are TGTGCCAGCAGTTCAGGGGCCTCCTACGAGCAGTACTTC.

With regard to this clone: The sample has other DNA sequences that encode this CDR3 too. This CDR3 is CASSGQGYEQYF. The CDR3 DNA reads TGCGCCAGCAGCGGCCAGGGATACGAGCAGTACTTC. V is TRBV5-1 and J is TRBJ2-7; possible D gene TRBD1, 5 bases. Germline values: CDR1 SGHRS, CDR2 YFSETQ. Trimming took 4 bases from V and 4 from J, leaving 9 bases between them. The CDR3 contains 12 residues.

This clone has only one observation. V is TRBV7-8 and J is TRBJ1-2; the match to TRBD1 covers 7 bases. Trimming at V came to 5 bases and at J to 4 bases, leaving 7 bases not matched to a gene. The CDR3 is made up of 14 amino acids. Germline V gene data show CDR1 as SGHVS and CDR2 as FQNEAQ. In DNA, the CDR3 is TGTGCCAGCAGCGGGGGACAGCAACTCTATGGCTACACCTTC. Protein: CASSGGQQLYGYTF.

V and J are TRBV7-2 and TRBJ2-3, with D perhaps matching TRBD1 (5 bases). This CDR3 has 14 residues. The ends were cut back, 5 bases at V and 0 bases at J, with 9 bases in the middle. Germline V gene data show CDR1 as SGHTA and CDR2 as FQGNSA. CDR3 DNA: TGTGCCAGCAGCCCCAGGGCTAGCACAGATACGCAGTATTTT. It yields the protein CASSPRASTDTQYF.

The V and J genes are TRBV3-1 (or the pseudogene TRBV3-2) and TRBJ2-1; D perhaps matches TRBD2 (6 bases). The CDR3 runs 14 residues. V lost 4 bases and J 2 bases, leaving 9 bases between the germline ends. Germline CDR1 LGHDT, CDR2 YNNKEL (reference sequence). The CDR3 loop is CASSRAGPYNEQFF. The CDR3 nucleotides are TGTGCCAGCAGCCGGGCGGGACCCTACAATGAGCAGTTCTTC.